A selection of T cell receptor beta chains follows, all from one sample in a study of cytomegalovirus exposure and HLA in healthy donors. This table comes from immunoSEQ multiplex PCR, and its TCRdb copy is limited to in-frame clones, with some not included. The sample lists fewer than 250,000 clones; 87% were seen once. The sequenced sample consisted of PBMCs. All receptors derive from a man aged 25-45 years in good health and CMV-seronegative. CDR3s include the opening cysteine and the closing phenylalanine or tryptophan. D genes are given only for firm matches. Size is omitted from some rows. Given values are once, few, many or a class for expanded clones.

j_gene | abundance | d_gene | v_gene | CDR3aa | CDR3nt
TRBJ2-7 | - | TRBD2 | TRBV6-6 | CASSPQGLYEQYF | TGTGCCAGCAGTCCTCAGGGACTATACGAGCAGTACTTC
TRBJ2-7 | once | - | TRBV5-1 | CASSLVRVSEQYF | TGCGCCAGCAGCTTGGTGAGGGTCTCCGAGCAGTACTTC
TRBJ2-5 | - | TRBD2 | TRBV7-2 | CASSLAAGGDGETQYF | TGTGCCAGCAGCTTAGCGGCGGGGGGCGATGGGGAGACCCAGTACTTC
TRBJ2-2 | - | TRBD2 | TRBV7-2 | CASSFTGLDINTYTGELFF | TGTGCCAGCAGCTTCACGGGACTAGACATCAACACCTACACCGGGGAGCTGTTTTTT
TRBJ2-1 | - | TRBD1 | TRBV27 | CASSFDRVYNEQFF | TGTGCCAGCAGCTTCGACAGGGTCTATAATGAGCAGTTCTTC
TRBJ1-6 | - | - | TRBV4-3 | CASSQDPLRNSPLHF | TGCGCCAGCAGCCAAGATCCGTTGAGAAATTCACCCCTCCACTTT
TRBJ1-5 | - | - | TRBV28 | CASSLFGGSNQPQHF | TGTGCCAGCAGTTTATTCGGGGGTAGCAATCAGCCCCAGCATTTT
TRBJ1-6 | - | TRBD1 | TRBV27 | CASSPMDRGTNSPLHF | TGTGCCAGCAGTCCCATGGACAGGGGGACTAATTCACCCCTCCACTTT
TRBJ1-1 | - | - | TRBV5-1 | CASSLATSGLGWDTEAFF | TGCGCCAGCAGCTTGGCAACTTCGGGACTTGGGTGGGACACTGAAGCTTTCTTT
TRBJ1-1 | once | - | TRBV19 | CATSGGVRTEAFF | TGTGCCACTTCGGGGGGCGTTCGGACTGAAGCTTTCTTT
TRBJ2-3 | - | - | TRBV9 | CASSVAAADTQYF | TGTGCCAGCAGCGTAGCGGCGGCAGATACGCAGTATTTT
TRBJ2-3 | once | - | TRBV7-9 | CASRAGSGTQYF | TGTGCCAGCCGCGCGGGGTCAGGTACGCAGTATTTT
TRBJ1-1 | - | - | TRBV14 | CASSQEIAMNTEAFF | TGTGCCAGCAGCCAAGAGATAGCTATGAATACTGAAGCTTTCTTT
TRBJ1-2 | - | TRBD1 | TRBV6-5 | CASSYSRQGERYTF | TGTGCCAGCAGTTACTCGAGGCAGGGGGAACGCTACACCTTC
TRBJ2-5 | - | TRBD2 | TRBV11-2 | CASSFRGVRETQYF | TGTGCCAGCAGCTTTCGGGGGGTCCGAGAGACCCAGTACTTC
TRBJ2-3 | - | - | TRBV2 | CASMRRLASSTDTQYF | TGTGCCAGCATGAGGAGGCTAGCGAGTAGCACAGATACGCAGTATTTT
TRBJ1-1 | - | TRBD1 | TRBV4-3 | CASSQWDRASNTEAFF | TGCGCCAGCAGCCAATGGGACAGGGCCTCGAACACTGAAGCTTTCTTT
TRBJ2-7 | - | TRBD2 | TRBV7-9 | CASSFPTSGSYEQYF | TGTGCCAGCAGCTTTCCGACTAGCGGGTCCTACGAGCAGTACTTC
TRBJ1-6 | - | TRBD1 | TRBV4-3 | CASSLDDRAGSPLHF | TGCGCCAGCAGCCTCGACGACAGGGCGGGTTCACCCCTCCACTTT
TRBJ2-1 | - | TRBD2 | TRBV4-3 | CASSQALAGGYNEQFF | TGCGCCAGCAGCCAGGCCCTAGCGGGGGGCTACAATGAGCAGTTCTTC
TRBJ2-7 | - | TRBD1 | TRBV6-5 | CASSLTRGYEQYF | TGTGCCAGCAGTTTAACCAGGGGGTACGAGCAGTACTTC
TRBJ2-1 | once | TRBD2 | TRBV6-1 | CASSATGLAGWGEQFF | TGTGCCAGCAGTGCTACAGGACTAGCGGGATGGGGTGAGCAGTTCTTC
TRBJ1-2 | - | - | TRBV7-9 | CASSSDGWSIRGYTF | TGTGCCAGCAGCTCCGACGGGTGGTCTATCCGTGGCTACACCTTC
TRBJ1-3 | - | TRBD1 | TRBV28 | CASSSTGVAGNTIYF | TGTGCCAGCAGCTCTACAGGGGTCGCAGGAAACACCATATATTTT
TRBJ2-7 | few | - | TRBV19 | CASSMGRGYEQYF | TGTGCCAGTAGTATGGGCAGGGGCTACGAGCAGTACTTC
TRBJ2-7 | once | - | TRBV5-4 | CASSLDRASYEQYF | TGTGCCAGCAGCTTGGACAGGGCCTCCTACGAGCAGTACTTC
TRBJ2-2 | - | - | TRBV4-3 | CASSQGFPGGDVSFGGELFF | TGCGCCAGCAGCCAAGGATTCCCTGGCGGGGACGTTAGTTTTGGCGGGGAGCTGTTTTTT
TRBJ2-7 | once | - | TRBV7-2 | CASSYSLASEQYF | TGTGCCAGCAGCTATAGCCTAGCTTCCGAGCAGTACTTC
TRBJ2-5 | - | TRBD2 | TRBV15 | CATSRDRGRGGETQYF | TGTGCCACCAGCAGAGATCGAGGGAGGGGTGGCGAGACCCAGTACTTC
TRBJ2-6 | - | TRBD2 | TRBV19 | CASSMRTSGPSGANVLTF | TGTGCCAGTAGTATGAGGACTAGCGGGCCTTCTGGGGCCAACGTCCTGACTTTC
TRBJ2-7 | - | - | TRBV10-1 | CASSESGRAYEQYF | TGCGCCAGCAGTGAGTCGGGCCGAGCCTACGAGCAGTACTTC
TRBJ2-7 | once | TRBD2 | TRBV6-4 | CASSPLAGVDEQYF | TGTGCCAGCAGCCCACTAGCGGGAGTAGACGAGCAGTACTTC
TRBJ2-7 | once | TRBD2 | TRBV2 | CASSTSGRAYEQYF | TGTGCCAGCAGTACTAGCGGGAGGGCCTACGAGCAGTACTTC
TRBJ2-6 | - | - | TRBV7-9 | CASSLQFQSGANVLTF | TGTGCCAGCAGCTTACAATTCCAGTCTGGGGCCAACGTCCTGACTTTC
TRBJ1-5 | - | - | TRBV13 | CASSLAGGQPQHF | TGTGCCAGCAGCTTAGCCGGAGGTCAGCCCCAGCATTTT